The source of this TCR beta chain is a study of OX40 agonist ivuxolimab in advanced cancers. Study-wide context: Previous treatment with anti-PD-1, anti-PD-L1 or anti-CTLA-4 therapy was allowed; about 44% had received some. General observations from the study: Among patients with partial responses at 0.1-3.0 mg/kg, clonal expansion was among the lowest. Clonal expansion by week 6 occurred in CD4+ and CD8+ blood T cells (at 0.1 to 3.0 mg/kg). Relative to CD4+ cells, CD8+ T cells on average had more expanded clones.

Germline CDR1 MGHRA, CDR2 YSYEKL. With V trimmed by 4 bases and J by 7 bases, 6 bases remained unmatched. The CDR3 sequence is 15 residues long. The table lists this clone with a count of one. Its antigen is not identified. Sequenced by immunoSEQ multiplex PCR; TCRdb stores in-frame clones only, minus some. Of 25,000 to 35,000 clones listed, 75% to 90% are singletons. The material sequenced was CD4+ or CD8+ T cells sorted from blood, taken in a trial of the OX40 agonist ivuxolimab. The V and J genes are TRBV4-1 and TRBJ1-6; 8 nucleotides agree with TRBD1. This TCR came from an adult with an advanced solid tumor such as melanoma, head and neck, liver or kidney cancer. CDR3 protein: CASSLSWTGNSPLHF. For the CDR3, the DNA is TGCGCCAGCAGCCTTTCTTGGACAGGGAATTCACCCCTCCACTTT.